This T cell receptor (beta chain) was recovered during a study of cytomegalovirus exposure and HLA in healthy donors. Study observations and caveats: In a later analysis, TCR association rates varied by HLA locus: DRB1 most, HLA-C fewest.

A note on this clone: The antigen is not known.

Germline V gene lookup returns CDR1 MNHEY and CDR2 SVGAGI. V was cut by 6 bases and J by 0 bases, with 6 bases left in between. The CDR3 length is 12 residues. Primers for the PCR totalled 60 Vbeta and 13 Jbeta. The method was immunoSEQ multiplex PCR; TCRdb's version includes in-frame clones alone and lacks a portion of them. The sample contains approximately 170,000 clones, 70% to 80% of which appear only once. The source is a man aged 40-49 years in good health and CMV-seronegative. The sample taken for sequencing was PBMCs. This chain joins TRBV6-5 and TRBJ2-7, with D perhaps TRBD1 (6 bases). CDR3 protein: CASRDSSYEQYF. The CDR3 nucleotides are TGTGCCAGCAGGGACAGCTCCTACGAGCAGTACTTC.